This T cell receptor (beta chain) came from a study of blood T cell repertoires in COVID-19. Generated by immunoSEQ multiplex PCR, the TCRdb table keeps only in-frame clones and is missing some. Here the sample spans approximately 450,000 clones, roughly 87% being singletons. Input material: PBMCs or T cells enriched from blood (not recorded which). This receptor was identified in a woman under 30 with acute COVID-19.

CDR3 bases: TGTGCCAGTACTACAGGGGGCGGGGAGACCCAGTACTTC. Protein product: CASTTGGGETQYF. J is TRBJ2-5 and V is TRBV6-5, with 9 bases matching TRBD1. The J segment lost 5 bases and the V segment lost 9 bases, leaving 7 bases of the junction unmatched. The CDR3 length is 13 residues. Germline assignment: CDR1 MNHEY and CDR2 SVGAGI.